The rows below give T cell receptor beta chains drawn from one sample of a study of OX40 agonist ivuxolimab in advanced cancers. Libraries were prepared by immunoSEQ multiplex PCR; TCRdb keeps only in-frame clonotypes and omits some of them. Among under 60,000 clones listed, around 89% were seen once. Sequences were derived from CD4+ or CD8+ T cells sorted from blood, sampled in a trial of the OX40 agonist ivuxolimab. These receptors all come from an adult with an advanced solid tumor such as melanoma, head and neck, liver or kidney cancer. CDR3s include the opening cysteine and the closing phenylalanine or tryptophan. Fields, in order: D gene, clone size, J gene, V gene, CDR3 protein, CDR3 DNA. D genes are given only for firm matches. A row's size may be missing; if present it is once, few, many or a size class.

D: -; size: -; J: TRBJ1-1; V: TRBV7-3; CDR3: CASSLTSDWGATEAFF; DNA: TGTGCCAGCAGCTTAACGTCGGATTGGGGGGCCACTGAAGCTTTCTTT
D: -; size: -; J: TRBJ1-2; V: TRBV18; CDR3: CASSPRSTDFYGYTF; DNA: TGTGCCAGCTCACCACGGTCTACTGACTTCTATGGCTACACCTTC
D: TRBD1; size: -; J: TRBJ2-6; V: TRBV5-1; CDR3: CASSPTGTGIPTLGTGANVLTF; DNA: TGCGCCAGCAGCCCGACCGGGACAGGCATTCCGACTCTGGGAACTGGGGCCAACGTCCTGACTTTC
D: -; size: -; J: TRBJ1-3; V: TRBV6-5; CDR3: CASSQRNRNTIYF; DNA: TGTGCCAGCAGTCAGAGGAACAGAAACACCATATATTTT
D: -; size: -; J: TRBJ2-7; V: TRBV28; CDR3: CASSVRQGGIEEQYF; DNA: TGTGCCAGCAGTGTGCGACAGGGAGGGATTGAAGAGCAGTACTTC
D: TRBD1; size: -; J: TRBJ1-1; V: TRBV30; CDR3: CAWRDRGRNTEAFF; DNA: TGTGCCTGGAGGGACAGGGGAAGGAACACTGAAGCTTTCTTT
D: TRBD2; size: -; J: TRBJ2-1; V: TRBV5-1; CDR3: CASSLGLATYNEQFF; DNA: TGCGCCAGCAGCTTGGGACTAGCTACCTACAATGAGCAGTTCTTC
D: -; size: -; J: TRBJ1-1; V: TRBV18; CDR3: CASSPSLGVSTEAFF; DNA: TGTGCCAGCTCCCCCTCGTTGGGGGTGAGCACTGAAGCTTTCTTT
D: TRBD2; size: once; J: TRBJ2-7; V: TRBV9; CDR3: CASSVALAGPYEQYF; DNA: TGTGCCAGCAGCGTAGCACTAGCGGGACCCTACGAGCAGTACTTC
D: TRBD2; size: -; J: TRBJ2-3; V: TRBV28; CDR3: CASSLGGLEITQYF; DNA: TGTGCCAGCAGCCTAGGTGGACTAGAAATTACGCAGTATTTT
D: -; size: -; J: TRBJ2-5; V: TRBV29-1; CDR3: CSGGGPPLQETQYF; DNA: TGCAGCGGAGGTGGGCCACCTCTCCAAGAGACCCAGTACTTC
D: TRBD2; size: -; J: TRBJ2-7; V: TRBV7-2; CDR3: CASSFGLAGAYEQYF; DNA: TGTGCCAGCAGCTTCGGACTAGCTGGGGCCTACGAGCAGTACTTC
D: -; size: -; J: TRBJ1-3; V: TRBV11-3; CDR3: CASSLEGGSGNTIYF; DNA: TGTGCCAGCAGCTTAGAAGGGGGTTCTGGAAACACCATATATTTT
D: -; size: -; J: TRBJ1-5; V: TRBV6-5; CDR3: CASSPRGVNQPQHF; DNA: TGTGCCAGCAGTCCGCGGGGGGTCAATCAGCCCCAGCATTTT
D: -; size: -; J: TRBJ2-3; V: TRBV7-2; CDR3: CASSLKSGRASSTDTQYF; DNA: TGTGCCAGCAGCCTGAAATCGGGCAGGGCCTCTAGCACAGATACGCAGTATTTT
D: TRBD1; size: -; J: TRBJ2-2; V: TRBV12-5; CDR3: CASGLVYNDRGNTGELFF; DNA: TGTGCTAGTGGTTTGGTCTACAATGACAGGGGGAACACCGGGGAGCTGTTTTTT
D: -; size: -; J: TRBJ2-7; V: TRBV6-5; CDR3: CASTYNYEQYF; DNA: TGTGCCAGCACGTACAACTACGAGCAGTACTTC
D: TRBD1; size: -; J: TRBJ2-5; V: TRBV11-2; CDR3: CASSWAGGGETQYF; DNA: TGTGCCAGCAGCTGGGCAGGGGGTGGGGAGACCCAGTACTTC
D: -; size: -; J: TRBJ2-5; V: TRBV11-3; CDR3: CASSPRRGETQYF; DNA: TGTGCCAGCAGCCCGCGCAGAGGGGAGACCCAGTACTTC